The clone carrying this TCR beta chain was picked up many times. Antigen unknown. Indicated time point: patch test 3, about 24 weeks after DPC sensitization. Sample treatment: therapeutic diphenylcyclopropenone sensitization with weekly scalp DPC. TCRdb independently ran MiXCR on the RACE reads; one entry per CDR3 protein. The data hold under 130,000 distinct CDR3 sequences, with about 34% observed a single time. CDR3 size: 14 residues. CDR1 and CDR2 from the germline V gene are MNHNY and SVGAGI (reference sequence). V was pared by 0 bases and J by 2 bases, with 6 bases between. These data belong to a study of human T cells and chemical hapten exposure. Study observations and caveats: Expanded TCRs created a significantly greater count of big CDR3 similarity clusters than controls did.

The rearrangement joins TRBV6-6 to TRBJ2-3; D remains unclear. Sequences were derived from whole blood, sampled in connection with sensitization to the hapten diphenylcyclopropenone (DPC). The clonotype comes from a man aged 35-49 years with alopecia areata. Some clones in this sample may be carry-over from other donors' samples. The CDR3: CASSYSIFTDTQYF. The CDR3 bases are TGTGCCAGCAGTTACTCGATCTTCACAGATACGCAGTATTTT.